Presented here are 29 T cell receptor beta chains from one specimen sequenced in a study of T cells in pancreatic ductal adenocarcinoma. No neoadjuvant therapy was given to the selected pancreatic ductal adenocarcinoma patients before their surgery. Produced via immunoSEQ multiplex PCR; TCRdb's table is partial and in-frame only. Seen here are 31,000 or so clones, approximately 94% observed once, and the top ten hold more than 2%. Sequencing input: PBMCs. These receptor sequences come from a human donor with pancreatic ductal adenocarcinoma.

The CDR3 reads CASSSLTGGVTYEQYF. CDR3 bases: TGCGCCAGCAGCTCATTAACAGGGGGTGTAACCTACGAGCAGTACTTC. This chain uses TRBV5-1 with TRBJ2-7; 8 bases align to TRBD1. With V trimmed by 3 bases and J by 2 bases, 10 bases remained unmatched. Germline assignment: CDR1 SGHRS and CDR2 YFSETQ. The CDR3 covers 16 residues.

This clone was seen a single time. The chain links TRBV11-3 to TRBJ2-1; weak D call: TRBD2 (5 bases). Germline lookup yields CDR1 SGHNT and CDR2 YENEEA. V gave up 5 bases and J gave up 6 bases, with 23 bases separating them. The CDR3 contains 17 residues. CDR3 region: CASSPWGAGAGTNEQFF. The CDR3 DNA reads TGTGCCAGCAGCCCCTGGGGAGCCGGTGCCGGAACCAATGAGCAGTTCTTC.

This clone was counted between two and nine times. The chain combines TRBV2 with TRBJ2-7; D is unresolved. Trimming took off 2 bases at V and 2 bases at J, with 10 bases between the two ends. The CDR3 contains 14 residues. CDR1 is SNHLY and CDR2 is FYNNEI in the germline V gene. CDR3 amino acids: CASSEPFRPYEQYF. The CDR3 DNA follows: TGTGCCAGCAGTGAACCTTTTAGACCCTACGAGCAGTACTTC.

This clone was detected once. The chain has TRBV5-1 and TRBJ2-3; 11 nucleotides match TRBD1. CDR1 and CDR2 (germline): SGHRS, YFSETQ. V trimming: 4 bases; J trimming: 6 bases; junction bases outside the gene matches: 4. CDR3 length: 14 residues. The CDR3 DNA sequence: TGCGCCAGCAGCCCCGGGACAGGGGGGGATACGCAGTATTTT. Its translation is CASSPGTGGDTQYF.

J is TRBJ1-4 and V is TRBV19; a weak D match, TRBD1 (5 bases). This CDR3 comprises 15 residues. The V gene lost 0 bases and the J gene lost 8 bases, with 13 bases spanning the gap. Per germline, CDR1 LNHDA and CDR2 SQIVND (reference sequence). The CDR3 here is CASSIEGRALEKLFF. The CDR3 nucleotides are TGTGCCAGTAGTATAGAGGGCAGGGCACTAGAAAAACTGTTTTTT.

The chain is built from TRBV7-6 and TRBJ1-2, with no clear D. Germline V lookup: CDR1 SGHVS, CDR2 FNYEAQ. The CDR3 covers 16 residues. The ends were cut back, 1 base at V and 4 bases at J, with 16 bases in the middle. CDR3 DNA: TGTGCCAGCAGCTTAGACGGCGGGCTCTGGGGCTATGGCTACACCTTC. Translation: CASSLDGGLWGYGYTF.

The chain joins TRBV5-1 to TRBJ1-3, with 8 bases lining up with TRBD1. V was clipped by 4 bases and J by 2 bases; unmatched bases: 8. There are 16 residues in the CDR3. Per the germline V gene, CDR1 is SGHRS and CDR2 is YFSETQ. The CDR3 DNA sequence: TGCGCCAGCAGCCTGGGGACAGGATATACTGGAAACACCATATATTTT. Translated, it gives CASSLGTGYTGNTIYF.

The chain couples TRBV4-1 to TRBJ1-4; TRBD1 agrees at 8 bases. Trimming took 4 bases from V and 0 from J; bases not matched to a gene: 7. Looked up from germline, CDR1 is MGHRA and CDR2 is YSYEKL. CDR3 size: 17 residues. CDR3 DNA: TGCGCCAGCAGCCTCTCGGGGACAGGTGCAACTAATGAAAAACTGTTTTTT. Translated: CASSLSGTGATNEKLFF.

The chain recombines TRBV6-1 with TRBJ1-4; D not certain. This CDR3 has 14 amino acids. Germline V gene sequence: CDR1 MNHNS, CDR2 SASEGT. Trimming removed 0 bases from V and 7 bases from J, with 9 bases in between. CDR3 nucleotides: TGTGCCAGCAGTGAAGCGTCTGGGGTTGAAAAACTGTTTTTT. This translates into CASSEASGVEKLFF.

V is TRBV18 and J is TRBJ1-3, with TRBD1 matching over 7 bases. The CDR3 is 17 amino acids. After removal of 0 bases from V and 0 bases from J, the junction contained 5 bases not matched to a gene. The germline V gene has CDR1 KGHSH and CDR2 LQKENI. As DNA, the CDR3 is TGTGCCAGCTCACCACCGGGACAGCTACGCTCTGGAAACACCATATATTTT. It is translated as CASSPPGQLRSGNTIYF.

The rearrangement links TRBV19 to TRBJ1-4, with D maybe TRBD1 (5 bases). This CDR3 has 14 amino acids. Germline V CDR1 and CDR2: LNHDA, SQIVND (reference sequence). V was clipped by 7 bases and J by 6 bases, with 15 bases between them. CDR3 DNA sequence: TGTGCCAGTACCCGGGGCAGGCGGGATGAAAAACTGTTTTTT. This gives the protein CASTRGRRDEKLFF.

The chain recombines TRBV6-5 with TRBJ2-5; no clear D gene. Germline lookup yields CDR1 MNHEY and CDR2 SVGAGI. The V end lost 2 bases, the J end lost 5 bases, and 3 bases lay between the germline ends. The CDR3 is 11 residues long. In DNA form, the CDR3 reads TGTGCCAGCAGTTACCTCGAGACCCAGTACTTC. It specifies CASSYLETQYF.

The chain recombines TRBV5-1 with TRBJ1-3; weak D call: TRBD1 (5 bases). Germline CDR1 reads SGHRS; CDR2 reads YFSETQ. Trimming stripped 3 bases from V and 0 bases from J, with 13 bases between. CDR3 size: 16 residues. The CDR3 loop reads CASSSGTDSSGNTIYF. The CDR3 DNA follows: TGCGCCAGCAGCTCCGGGACCGACAGCTCTGGAAACACCATATATTTT.

The V and J genes are TRBV5-8 and TRBJ1-4; possible D gene TRBD1, 6 bases. Germline V gene sequence: CDR1 SGHTS, CDR2 YDEGEE. Trimming took 4 bases from V and 7 from J, leaving 23 bases between them. The CDR3 consists of 17 residues. In nucleotides, the CDR3 is TGTGCCAGCAGCCCGGGCAGGGGCGACCGACGGGGTGAAAAACTGTTTTTT. Protein product: CASSPGRGDRRGEKLFF.

The gene calls are TRBV6-4 and TRBJ2-5; D is perhaps TRBD1 or TRBD2 (5 bases each). CDR1 and CDR2 (germline): MRHNA, SNTAGT. The CDR3 has 12 residues. The DNA of the CDR3 is TGTGGCACGCTAGGGGACCGAGAGACCCAGTACTTC. Translating gives CGTLGDRETQYF.

The chain links TRBV7-3 to TRBJ2-3; 10 bases fit TRBD2. CDR1 and CDR2 from the germline V gene are SGHTA and FQGTGA. The CDR3 length is 15 residues. V trimming: 3 bases; J trimming: 4 bases; junction bases outside the gene matches: 4. In DNA form, the CDR3 reads TGTGCCAGCAGCTTTAGCGGGAGGCCCCCAGATACGCAGTATTTT. It specifies CASSFSGRPPDTQYF.

J is TRBJ2-1 and V is TRBV6-5, with TRBD2 matching 9 bases. Germline V gene data show CDR1 as MNHEY and CDR2 as SVGAGI. The CDR3 is 16 residues long. The trim removed 4 bases at V and 4 bases at J, leaving 8 bases unmatched. The chain's CDR3 is CASSSGASGTYNEQFF. CDR3 nucleotide sequence: TGTGCCAGCAGTTCCGGGGCTAGCGGGACTTACAATGAGCAGTTCTTC.

V and J are TRBV5-1 and TRBJ2-5; no definite D call. The CDR3 covers 11 residues. Trimming took 2 bases from V and 3 from J, leaving 2 bases between them. Germline V gene data show CDR1 as SGHRS and CDR2 as YFSETQ. CDR3 DNA sequence: TGCGCCAGCAGCTTAAAAGAGACCCAGTACTTC. Amino acids: CASSLKETQYF.

This sequence joins TRBV5-4 and TRBJ1-1; D remains ambiguous. Germline CDR1 is SGHNT and CDR2 is YYREEE (reference sequence). The CDR3 runs 16 residues. The ends were cut back, 1 base at V and 2 bases at J, with 15 bases in the middle. The DNA of the CDR3 is TGTGCCAGCAGCTTGTGGGGTGGGAGGGTCAACACTGAAGCTTTCTTT. Its translation: CASSLWGGRVNTEAFF.

This clone is a singleton in its sample. The chain couples TRBV28 to TRBJ2-1; D may be TRBD1 (6 bases). This CDR3 comprises 16 residues. CDR1 is MDHEN and CDR2 is SYDVKM in the germline V gene. Trimming took 5 bases from V and 2 from J, leaving 16 bases between them. CDR3 loop: CASSAQSGTPYNEQFF. In DNA, the CDR3 is TGTGCCAGCAGTGCCCAATCCGGGACACCCTACAATGAGCAGTTCTTC.

The chain joins TRBV11-3 to TRBJ1-2; no definite D call. The CDR3 extends over 11 amino acids. Trimming stripped 5 bases from V and 2 bases from J, with 3 bases between. Germline V gives CDR1 SGHNT, CDR2 YENEEA. The CDR3: CASSGNYGYTF. CDR3 in DNA: TGTGCCAGCAGCGGGAACTATGGCTACACCTTC.

The chain has TRBV5-6 and TRBJ1-2; the D is unclear. Germline CDR1 is SGHDT and CDR2 is YYEEEE. This CDR3 is 13 amino acids long. The V end was cut by 2 bases, the J end by 6 bases, with 11 bases between. CDR3 DNA sequence: TGTGCCAGCAGCTTTCTCTCAGTCGATGGCTACACCTTC. It yields the protein CASSFLSVDGYTF. The full variable domain, with the rest looked up from reference TRBV5-6 and TRBJ1-2, is DAGVTQSPTHLIKTRGQQVTLRCSPKSGHDTVSWYQQALGQGPQFIFQYYEEEERQRGNFPDRFSGHQFPNYSSELNVNALLLGDSALYLCASSFLSVDGYTFGSGTRLTVV.

The CDR3 bases are TGCAGCGTTACTGGGGGTAGCAATCAGCCCCAGCATTTT. Amino acid sequence: CSVTGGSNQPQHF. The V gene is TRBV29-1, the J gene TRBJ1-5; D might be TRBD1 (5 bases). In germline, CDR1 is SQVTM, CDR2 ANQGSEA. This CDR3 has 13 amino acids. V was clipped by 5 bases and J by 0 bases, with 8 bases between them.

The J gene is TRBJ1-3, the V gene TRBV19, with no clear D. CDR3 length: 15 residues. V was shortened by 7 bases and J by 2 bases, with 15 bases between the two germline ends. Per germline, CDR1 LNHDA and CDR2 SQIVND (reference sequence). The CDR3 bases are TGTGCCAGTAACCTTGGGAGGCGAGCTGGAAACACCATATATTTT. It translates to CASNLGRRAGNTIYF.

The genes are TRBV28 and TRBJ1-1; D not resolved. Germline V gene data show CDR1 as MDHEN and CDR2 as SYDVKM. The CDR3 runs 11 residues. V gave up 7 bases and J gave up 8 bases, with 11 bases separating them. The CDR3 region is CASKERWEAFF. The DNA of the CDR3 is TGTGCCAGCAAAGAAAGGTGGGAAGCTTTCTTT.

The V call is TRBV28, the J call TRBJ1-5; tentatively, D is TRBD1 (5 bases). V gave up 0 bases and J gave up 3 bases, with 6 bases separating them. Germline V lookup: CDR1 MDHEN, CDR2 SYDVKM. This CDR3 has 14 amino acids. CDR3 sequence (DNA): TGTGCCAGCAGTTTATGGGACACCAATCAGCCCCAGCATTTT. It encodes CASSLWDTNQPQHF.

The count of this clone is one. The chain uses TRBV7-3 and TRBJ2-1; unclear D gene. The CDR3 length is 13 residues. CDR1 SGHTA and CDR2 FQGTGA come from the germline V gene. V was trimmed by 1 base and J by 2 bases, leaving 3 bases between them. The CDR3 coding sequence is TGTGCCAGCAGCTTAAACCCCTACAATGAGCAGTTCTTC. This encodes CASSLNPYNEQFF.

J is TRBJ1-2 and V is TRBV18, with D possibly being TRBD1 (5 bases). V dropped 0 bases and J dropped 0 bases, with 14 bases sitting between them. There are 17 residues in the CDR3. Germline V gene lookup returns CDR1 KGHSH and CDR2 LQKENI. CDR3 amino acids: CASSPPTWDRANYGYTF. The CDR3 region has the DNA TGTGCCAGCTCACCACCCACGTGGGACCGAGCTAACTATGGCTACACCTTC. Looking up the rest from reference TRBV18 and TRBJ1-2 gives the full variable domain: NAGVMQNPRHLVRRRGQEARLRCSPMKGHSHVYWYRQLPEEGLKFMVYLQKENIIDESGMPKERFSAEFPKEGPSILRIQQVVRGDSAAYFCASSPPTWDRANYGYTFGSGTRLTVV.

The chain recombines TRBV2 with TRBJ1-5; D perhaps matches TRBD1 (5 bases). V dropped 4 bases and J dropped 2 bases, with 9 bases sitting between them. Per germline, CDR1 SNHLY and CDR2 FYNNEI. The CDR3 sequence is 14 residues long. DNA of the CDR3: TGTGCCAGCAGTGGAGGGGTACGCAATCAGCCCCAGCATTTT. Its translation: CASSGGVRNQPQHF.